Detailed here is one T cell receptor beta chain. Its target is not known. The sequenced target, TCR beta, came from blood CD8+ and CD4+ T cells. Both CD4+ and CD8+ T cells were negatively isolated, and TEMRA cells underwent FACS enrichment. The V gene's germline CDR1 is SEHNR and CDR2 FQNEAQ (reference sequence). V was clipped by 3 bases and J by 0 bases, with 8 bases between them. This CDR3 has 15 residues. This record comes from a study of CD8 T cells in Susac syndrome. Random hexamers were used to reverse transcribe roughly 0.5 to 1 ug of RNA. The authors amplified TCR beta CDR3 across 54 Vbeta and 13 Jbeta using immunoSEQ multiplex PCR. MiXCR was run by TCRdb on the immunoSEQ multiplex PCR reads, yielding one entry per CDR3 protein. The data hold more than 65,000 distinct CDR3 sequences, with approximately 95% observed a single time. Findings and limits, study-wide: The authors acknowledged that the study's TCR sequencing and HLA analysis involved relatively few individuals.

The receptor's source is a human donor in good health. The sequencing sample was made of CD8+ T cells from PBMCs. The chain uses TRBV7-9 and TRBJ2-2, with D hard to call. CDR3 sequence (DNA): TGTGCCAGCAGCTTGGTGGGTCCGAACACCGGGGAGCTGTTTTTT. Translated: CASSLVGPNTGELFF.